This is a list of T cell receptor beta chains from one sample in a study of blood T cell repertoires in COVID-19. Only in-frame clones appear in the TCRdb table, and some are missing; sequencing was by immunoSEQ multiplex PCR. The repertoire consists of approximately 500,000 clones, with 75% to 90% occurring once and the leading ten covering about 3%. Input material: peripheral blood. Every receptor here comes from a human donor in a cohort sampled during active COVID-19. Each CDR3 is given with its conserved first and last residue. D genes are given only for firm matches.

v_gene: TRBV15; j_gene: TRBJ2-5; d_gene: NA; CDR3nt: TGTGCCACCAGCAGAGAAGGTGCAGGGGAAGAGACCCAGTACTTC; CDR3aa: CATSREGAGEETQYF
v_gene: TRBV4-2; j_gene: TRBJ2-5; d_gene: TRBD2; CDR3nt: TGTGCCAGCAGCCTCGGACTAGCGGGAGGGCTACTCACCCAGTACTTC; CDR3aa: CASSLGLAGGLLTQYF
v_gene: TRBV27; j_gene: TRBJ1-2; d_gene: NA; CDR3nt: TGTGCCAGCAGTTTAGGAGGGGTCAATGGCTATGGCTACACCTTC; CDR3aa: CASSLGGVNGYGYTF
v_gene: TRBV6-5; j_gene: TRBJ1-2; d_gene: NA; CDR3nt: TGTGCCAGCAGTCCCGACCTTGGAGGGGACTATGGCTACACCTTC; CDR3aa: CASSPDLGGDYGYTF
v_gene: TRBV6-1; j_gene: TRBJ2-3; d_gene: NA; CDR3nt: TGTGCCAGCAGTGAAGCGGGCCATAGCACAGATACGCAGTATTTT; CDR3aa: CASSEAGHSTDTQYF
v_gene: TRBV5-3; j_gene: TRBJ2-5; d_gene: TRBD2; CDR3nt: TGTGCCAGAAGCCCCGGGGGGGCGGGCGCCGTTTTAGAGACCCAGTACTTC; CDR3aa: CARSPGGAGAVLETQYF
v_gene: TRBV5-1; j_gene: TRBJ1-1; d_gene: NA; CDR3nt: TGCGCCAGCAGCTGGGGGGAGGTTACTGAAGCTTTCTTT; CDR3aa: CASSWGEVTEAFF
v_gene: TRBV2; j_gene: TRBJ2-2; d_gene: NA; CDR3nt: TGTGCCAGCGTGACGCTAGCAGTCGGGGAGCTGTTTTTT; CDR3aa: CASVTLAVGELFF
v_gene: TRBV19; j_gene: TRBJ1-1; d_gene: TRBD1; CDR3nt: TGTGCCAGTAGTATCAGGGGGATGAACACTGAAGCTTTCTTT; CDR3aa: CASSIRGMNTEAFF
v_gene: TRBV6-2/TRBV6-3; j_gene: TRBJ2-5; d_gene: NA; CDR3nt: TGTGCCAGCAGTTACGTTAACGGAGCAGCTCAAGAGACCCAGTACTTC; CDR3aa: CASSYVNGAAQETQYF